The 19 T cell receptor beta chains in this list originate from one sample, sequenced in a study of blood T cell repertoires in COVID-19. Sequencing used immunoSEQ multiplex PCR; TCRdb keeps in-frame clones, though not all of them. The table lists approximately 21,000 clones, around nine tenths of them singletons. The sample was peripheral blood. The receptors come from a man between 65 and 79 years old with active COVID-19.

J is TRBJ2-2 and V is TRBV7-6, with D possibly matching TRBD2 (5 bases). CDR3 length equals 16 residues. Per the germline V gene, CDR1 is SGHVS and CDR2 is FNYEAQ. Deletions cut 4 bases from V and 4 bases from J, with 16 bases between. CDR3 loop: CASSSLAFGTTGELFF. Here the CDR3 DNA reads TGTGCCAGCAGCTCCCTAGCCTTCGGTACCACCGGGGAGCTGTTTTTT.

This clone was seen more than once but under ten times. The same CDR3 can be traced to other DNA sequences in this sample. The genes are TRBV6-5 and TRBJ2-3; 7 nucleotides agree with TRBD1. CDR3 length: 14 residues. The trim removed 6 bases at V and 4 bases at J, leaving 7 bases unmatched. Germline CDR1 is MNHEY and CDR2 is SVGAGI. The CDR3 DNA reads as TGTGCCAGCAGACCCGACAGGGTATCAGATACGCAGTATTTT. Translated: CASRPDRVSDTQYF.

V usage is TRBV4-2 and J usage is TRBJ2-7, with TRBD2 as a possible D gene (5 bases). Germline V gene lookup returns CDR1 LGHNA and CDR2 YNFKEQ. V was cut by 2 bases and J by 2 bases, with 13 bases left in between. CDR3 length equals 15 residues. In nucleotides, the CDR3 is TGTGCCAGCAGCCAACCTGGACTGTCGACCTACGAGCAGTACTTC. It codes for CASSQPGLSTYEQYF.

The chain has TRBV5-4 and TRBJ2-1; 7 bases line up with TRBD1. Germline values: CDR1 SGHNT, CDR2 YYREEE (reference sequence). The CDR3 is made up of 16 amino acids. V dropped 0 bases and J dropped 2; count of bases not matched to a gene: 5. Here the CDR3 reads CASSLATGVAYNEQFF. The DNA for the CDR3 is TGTGCCAGCAGCTTGGCAACAGGGGTTGCCTACAATGAGCAGTTCTTC.

This chain links TRBV2 with TRBJ1-6, with 9 nucleotides matching TRBD1. J lost 7 bases, V lost 5 bases, and 6 bases had no gene match. The CDR3 loop spans 15 amino acids. Looked up from germline, CDR1 is SNHLY and CDR2 is FYNNEI. CDR3 region: CASSTRTGENSPLHF. As DNA, the CDR3 is TGTGCCAGCAGTACCCGGACAGGGGAGAATTCACCCCTCCACTTT.

The chain employs TRBV12-5 and TRBJ1-1; maybe TRBD1 (6 bases). V lost 6 bases to trimming and J lost 4 bases, with 15 bases between them. CDR3 length equals 14 residues. Germline CDR1 reads LGHNT; CDR2 reads FRNRAP. CDR3 DNA sequence: TGTGCTAGTGGCCTCAACGCACAGGGCACTGAAGCTTTCTTT. This codes for CASGLNAQGTEAFF. Full variable domain (rest looked up from reference TRBV12-5 and TRBJ1-1): DARVTQTPRHKVTEMGQEVTMRCQPILGHNTVFWYRQTMMQGLELLAYFRNRAPLDDSGMPKDRFSAEMPDATLATLKIQPSEPRDSAVYFCASGLNAQGTEAFFGQGTRLTVV.

The chain uses TRBV2 and TRBJ1-1; 9 nucleotides align to TRBD1. The CDR3 length is 13 residues. V lost 7 bases to trimming and J lost 4 bases; unmatched junction nucleotides: 4. Germline-derived CDR1 and CDR2 are SNHLY and FYNNEI. DNA for the CDR3: TGTGCCAGCAAGGACAGGGGAGGCACTGAAGCTTTCTTT. As protein: CASKDRGGTEAFF.

V usage is TRBV7-9 and J usage is TRBJ2-3, with 10 nucleotides matching TRBD2. V lost 1 base to trimming and J lost 6 bases; unmatched junction nucleotides: 4. CDR1 and CDR2 (germline): SEHNR, FQNEAQ (reference sequence). CDR3 length: 15 residues. DNA for the CDR3: TGTGCCAGCAGCTTAGTGTCTAGCGGGGGTGATACGCAGTATTTT. Its protein product is CASSLVSSGGDTQYF. Together with reference TRBV7-9 and TRBJ2-3, the CDR3 gives the full variable domain: DTGVSQNPRHKITKRGQNVTFRCDPISEHNRLYWYRQTLGQGPEFLTYFQNEAQLEKSRLLSDRFSAERPKGSFSTLEIQRTEQGDSAMYLCASSLVSSGGDTQYFGPGTRLTVL.

With regard to this clone: No DNA is shown, since the ends of the CDR3 on it are uncertain; the CDR3 is the one TCRdb lists. The genes are TRBV28 and TRBJ2-1; the table assigns TRBD2, which was not confirmed against the DNA. The CDR3 totals 16 residues, both ends included. Germline V gives CDR1 MDHEN, CDR2 SYDVKM. CDR3 in amino acids: CASSTSVKAGNNEQFF.

J is TRBJ2-1 and V is TRBV5-4, with 7 bases fitting TRBD1. Germline-derived CDR1 and CDR2 are SGHNT and YYREEE (reference sequence). CDR3 length: 15 amino acids. V shed 4 bases and J 7 bases; nucleotides not matched to a gene: 11. CDR3 loop: CASSHPGQGENEQFF. CDR3 DNA sequence: TGTGCCAGCAGCCACCCAGGGCAGGGGGAGAATGAGCAGTTCTTC.

The chain employs TRBV27 and TRBJ1-2; 8 bases are shared with TRBD1. This CDR3 is built from 16 residues. From germline, CDR1 is MNHEY and CDR2 SMNVEV (reference sequence). The trim removed 3 bases at V and 7 bases at J, leaving 13 bases unmatched. CDR3 in DNA: TGTGCCAGCAGTTTTAGCAGGGGGCTATCCAATGGTGGCTACACCTTC. Residues: CASSFSRGLSNGGYTF.

This CDR3 is CASSLDRHFSYEQYF. As DNA, the CDR3 is TGTGCCAGCAGCTTGGACAGGCACTTCTCCTACGAGCAGTACTTC. V is TRBV7-2 and J is TRBJ2-7; 7 bases map to TRBD1. The CDR3 is 15 amino acids. The trim removed 3 bases at V and 0 bases at J, leaving 5 bases unmatched. Germline assignment: CDR1 SGHTA and CDR2 FQGNSA.

This clone was counted a single time. The genes are TRBV11-3 and TRBJ2-6, with 7 bases fitting TRBD1. CDR3 length: 16 amino acids. The V gene's germline CDR1 is SGHNT and CDR2 YENEEA. With 5 bases clipped from V and 2 bases from J, the junction kept 6 bases outside the gene matches. DNA of the CDR3: TGTGCCAGCAGCCTAGCTGGGACAGCTGGGGCCAACGTCCTGACTTTC. Translation: CASSLAGTAGANVLTF. Full variable domain (rest looked up from reference TRBV11-3 and TRBJ2-6): EAGVVQSPRYKIIEKKQPVAFWCNPISGHNTLYWYLQNLGQGPELLIRYENEEAVDDSQLPKDRFSAERLKGVDSTLKIQPAELGDSAVYLCASSLAGTAGANVLTFGAGSRLTVL.

V gene TRBV10-3 combines with J gene TRBJ1-1; no clear D. Per the germline V gene, CDR1 is ENHRY and CDR2 is SYGVKD. V gave up 4 bases and J gave up 0 bases, with 9 bases separating them. CDR3 length equals 14 residues. In DNA form, the CDR3 reads TGTGCCATCAGTGCTGACGGGATGAACACTGAAGCTTTCTTT. This translates into CAISADGMNTEAFF.

The chain has TRBV6-1 and TRBJ2-5; maybe TRBD2 (6 bases). Between the trimmed V and J ends, which lost 5 bases and 2 bases, there was a span of 15 bases. In germline, CDR1 is MNHNS, CDR2 SASEGT. The CDR3 contains 15 residues. As DNA, the CDR3 is TGTGCCAGCAGTCAGGGACTCCCGTCACAAGAGACCCAGTACTTC. Translation: CASSQGLPSQETQYF.

V gene TRBV13 combines with J gene TRBJ2-1, with TRBD2 matching over 11 bases. V shed 0 bases and J 7 bases; nucleotides not matched to a gene: 8. Germline CDR1 reads PRHDT; CDR2 reads FYEKMQ (reference sequence). The CDR3 is 17 amino acids. The CDR3 coding sequence is TGTGCCAGCAGCTTAGGCCCCCTAGCGGGAGGAACGAATGAGCAGTTCTTC. Its protein is CASSLGPLAGGTNEQFF.

The CDR3 DNA reads as TGTGCCACGGGACTAGCGGGAGGAGAGACCCAGTACTTC. Amino acids: CATGLAGGETQYF. The J gene is TRBJ2-5, the V gene TRBV10-3; TRBD2 matches 15 bases. The CDR3 sequence is 13 residues long. Unmatched junction bases numbered 1, after V lost 10 bases and J lost 4 bases. Germline V lookup: CDR1 ENHRY, CDR2 SYGVKD.

This sequence joins TRBV3-1 (or the pseudogene TRBV3-2) and TRBJ2-1; 8 bases are a match to TRBD2. Germline values: CDR1 LGHDT, CDR2 YNNKEL (reference sequence). The CDR3 runs 15 residues. The V and J ends lost 0 bases and 5 bases, in that order; junction bases with no gene match: 3. The CDR3: CASSQEGGGNNEQFF. The DNA for the CDR3 is TGTGCCAGCAGCCAAGAGGGCGGGGGGAACAATGAGCAGTTCTTC.

The V gene is TRBV6-5, the J gene TRBJ2-7; 9 bases map to TRBD1. The CDR3 runs to 15 residues. The junction had 11 bases not matched to a gene; V was cut back by 8 bases and J by 3 bases. Germline V gene lookup returns CDR1 MNHEY and CDR2 SVGAGI. DNA of the CDR3: TGTGCCAGCTTCGGGACGGGACAGGGTGACTACGAGCAGTACTTC. It is translated as CASFGTGQGDYEQYF.